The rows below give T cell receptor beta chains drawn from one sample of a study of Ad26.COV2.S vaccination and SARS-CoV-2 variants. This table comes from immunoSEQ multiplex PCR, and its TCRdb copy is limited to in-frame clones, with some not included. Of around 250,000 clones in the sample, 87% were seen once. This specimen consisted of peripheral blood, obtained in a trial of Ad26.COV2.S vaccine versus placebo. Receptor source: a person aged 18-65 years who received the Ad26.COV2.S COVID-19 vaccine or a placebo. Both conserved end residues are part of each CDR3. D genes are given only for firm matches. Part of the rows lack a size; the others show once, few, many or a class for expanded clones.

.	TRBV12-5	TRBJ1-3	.	TGTGCTAGTGGTTCTACGGACGTCTCCTCTGGAAACACCATATATTTT	CASGSTDVSSGNTIYF
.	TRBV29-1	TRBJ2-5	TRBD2	TGCAGCGCACTCATCTGGCGGGAGGGTCTGGAGACCCAGTACTTC	CSALIWREGLETQYF
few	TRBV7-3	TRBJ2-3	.	TGTGCCAGCAGCTTAGATGGGCGGGGTACGCAGTATTTT	CASSLDGRGTQYF
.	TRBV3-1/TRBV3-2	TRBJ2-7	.	TGTGCCAGCAGCCAAGGGCGGGTGAGCTACGAGCAGTACTTC	CASSQGRVSYEQYF
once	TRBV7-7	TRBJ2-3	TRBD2	TGTGCTAGCAGCCCGACGACTAGCGGGGGCGGGGATACGCAGTATTTT	CASSPTTSGGGDTQYF
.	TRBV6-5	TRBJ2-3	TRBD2	TGTGCCAGCAGGACTAACGGGGGGTTCACAGATACGCAGTATTTT	CASRTNGGFTDTQYF
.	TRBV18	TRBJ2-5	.	TGTGCCAGCTCACCTCCCAATTACCTCTTTCAAGAGACCCAGTACTTC	CASSPPNYLFQETQYF
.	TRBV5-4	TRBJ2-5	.	TGTGCCAGCAGCTCCCCGAGCGGAAAAGGGGTAGAGACCCAGTACTTC	CASSSPSGKGVETQYF
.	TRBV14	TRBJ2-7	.	TGTGCCAGCAGCGACACTTTATTATACGAGCAGTACTTC	CASSDTLLYEQYF
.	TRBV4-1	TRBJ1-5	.	TGCGCCAGCAGCCAAGTGGGGAACAATCAGCCCCAGCATTTT	CASSQVGNNQPQHF
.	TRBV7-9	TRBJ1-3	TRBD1	TGTGCCAGCAGCGGAACTGACAGGGGGCCTGGAAACACCATATATTTT	CASSGTDRGPGNTIYF
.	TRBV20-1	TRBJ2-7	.	TGCAGTGCTAGTCCGTTATACGAGCAGTACTTC	CSASPLYEQYF
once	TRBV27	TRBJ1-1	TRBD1	TGTGCCAGCGGGTTGACAGGGCCTGAAGCTTTCTTT	CASGLTGPEAFF
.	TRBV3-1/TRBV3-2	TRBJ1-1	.	TGTGCCAGCAGCCAGCACCTATCACAGGGCTCGAACACTGAAGCTTTCTTT	CASSQHLSQGSNTEAFF
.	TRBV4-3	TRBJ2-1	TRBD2	TGCGCCAGCAGCCAAGAAACTAGCGGGACCTACAATGAGCAGTTCTTC	CASSQETSGTYNEQFF
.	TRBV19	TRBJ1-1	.	TGTGCCAGTAGTATGGGTGAGGGAACTGAAGCTTTCTTT	CASSMGEGTEAFF
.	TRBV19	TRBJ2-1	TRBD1	TGTGCCAGTAGGAGCCCAGGGGGCAGCTCCTACAATGAGCAGTTCTTC	CASRSPGGSSYNEQFF
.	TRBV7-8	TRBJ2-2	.	TGTGCCAGCAGCCTCGTCTTTGGACAGAACACCGGGGAGCTGTTTTTT	CASSLVFGQNTGELFF
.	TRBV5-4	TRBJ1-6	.	TGTGCCAGCAGCTTGGAGGCAGGGAAAAATTCACCCCTCCACTTT	CASSLEAGKNSPLHF
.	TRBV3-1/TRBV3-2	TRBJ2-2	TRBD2	TGTGCCAGCAGCCGCGGACTAGCGGGAGGGGCCACCGGGGAGCTGTTTTTT	CASSRGLAGGATGELFF